This T cell receptor (beta chain) was obtained from a study of T cells in Graves' hyperthyroidism and ophthalmopathy. CDR1 SQVTM and CDR2 ANQGSEA come from the germline V gene. The CDR3 consists of 14 residues. The V and J ends lost 1 base and 5 bases, in that order; junction bases with no gene match: 7. A few counts support this clonotype. Antigen unknown. Patients counted as stable if ophthalmopathy did not develop within 18 months. PBMCs stemmed from around 10 ml fresh peripheral blood. Study conclusions and caveats: Blood also showed most of the thyroid clonotypes that were expanded above 0.001.

Using RNA transcripts as the source, TCR beta CDR3 regions were amplified. A first-round RT-PCR of the TCR CDR3 used the HTBI primer set. Each CDR3 protein gets one entry after TCRdb re-called the multiplex PCR reads with MiXCR. Of about 710,000 distinct CDR3 sequences listed, about 16% are singletons. The specimen sequenced was blood. This chain joins TRBV29-1 and TRBJ2-7, with 8 bases identical to TRBD1. This clonotype originated in a man between 18 and 35 years old with Graves' hyperthyroidism. The CDR3 DNA reads TGCAGCGTTGAAGGCGGGGCAGGGGGCAACGAGCAGTACTTC. Encoded protein: CSVEGGAGGNEQYF.